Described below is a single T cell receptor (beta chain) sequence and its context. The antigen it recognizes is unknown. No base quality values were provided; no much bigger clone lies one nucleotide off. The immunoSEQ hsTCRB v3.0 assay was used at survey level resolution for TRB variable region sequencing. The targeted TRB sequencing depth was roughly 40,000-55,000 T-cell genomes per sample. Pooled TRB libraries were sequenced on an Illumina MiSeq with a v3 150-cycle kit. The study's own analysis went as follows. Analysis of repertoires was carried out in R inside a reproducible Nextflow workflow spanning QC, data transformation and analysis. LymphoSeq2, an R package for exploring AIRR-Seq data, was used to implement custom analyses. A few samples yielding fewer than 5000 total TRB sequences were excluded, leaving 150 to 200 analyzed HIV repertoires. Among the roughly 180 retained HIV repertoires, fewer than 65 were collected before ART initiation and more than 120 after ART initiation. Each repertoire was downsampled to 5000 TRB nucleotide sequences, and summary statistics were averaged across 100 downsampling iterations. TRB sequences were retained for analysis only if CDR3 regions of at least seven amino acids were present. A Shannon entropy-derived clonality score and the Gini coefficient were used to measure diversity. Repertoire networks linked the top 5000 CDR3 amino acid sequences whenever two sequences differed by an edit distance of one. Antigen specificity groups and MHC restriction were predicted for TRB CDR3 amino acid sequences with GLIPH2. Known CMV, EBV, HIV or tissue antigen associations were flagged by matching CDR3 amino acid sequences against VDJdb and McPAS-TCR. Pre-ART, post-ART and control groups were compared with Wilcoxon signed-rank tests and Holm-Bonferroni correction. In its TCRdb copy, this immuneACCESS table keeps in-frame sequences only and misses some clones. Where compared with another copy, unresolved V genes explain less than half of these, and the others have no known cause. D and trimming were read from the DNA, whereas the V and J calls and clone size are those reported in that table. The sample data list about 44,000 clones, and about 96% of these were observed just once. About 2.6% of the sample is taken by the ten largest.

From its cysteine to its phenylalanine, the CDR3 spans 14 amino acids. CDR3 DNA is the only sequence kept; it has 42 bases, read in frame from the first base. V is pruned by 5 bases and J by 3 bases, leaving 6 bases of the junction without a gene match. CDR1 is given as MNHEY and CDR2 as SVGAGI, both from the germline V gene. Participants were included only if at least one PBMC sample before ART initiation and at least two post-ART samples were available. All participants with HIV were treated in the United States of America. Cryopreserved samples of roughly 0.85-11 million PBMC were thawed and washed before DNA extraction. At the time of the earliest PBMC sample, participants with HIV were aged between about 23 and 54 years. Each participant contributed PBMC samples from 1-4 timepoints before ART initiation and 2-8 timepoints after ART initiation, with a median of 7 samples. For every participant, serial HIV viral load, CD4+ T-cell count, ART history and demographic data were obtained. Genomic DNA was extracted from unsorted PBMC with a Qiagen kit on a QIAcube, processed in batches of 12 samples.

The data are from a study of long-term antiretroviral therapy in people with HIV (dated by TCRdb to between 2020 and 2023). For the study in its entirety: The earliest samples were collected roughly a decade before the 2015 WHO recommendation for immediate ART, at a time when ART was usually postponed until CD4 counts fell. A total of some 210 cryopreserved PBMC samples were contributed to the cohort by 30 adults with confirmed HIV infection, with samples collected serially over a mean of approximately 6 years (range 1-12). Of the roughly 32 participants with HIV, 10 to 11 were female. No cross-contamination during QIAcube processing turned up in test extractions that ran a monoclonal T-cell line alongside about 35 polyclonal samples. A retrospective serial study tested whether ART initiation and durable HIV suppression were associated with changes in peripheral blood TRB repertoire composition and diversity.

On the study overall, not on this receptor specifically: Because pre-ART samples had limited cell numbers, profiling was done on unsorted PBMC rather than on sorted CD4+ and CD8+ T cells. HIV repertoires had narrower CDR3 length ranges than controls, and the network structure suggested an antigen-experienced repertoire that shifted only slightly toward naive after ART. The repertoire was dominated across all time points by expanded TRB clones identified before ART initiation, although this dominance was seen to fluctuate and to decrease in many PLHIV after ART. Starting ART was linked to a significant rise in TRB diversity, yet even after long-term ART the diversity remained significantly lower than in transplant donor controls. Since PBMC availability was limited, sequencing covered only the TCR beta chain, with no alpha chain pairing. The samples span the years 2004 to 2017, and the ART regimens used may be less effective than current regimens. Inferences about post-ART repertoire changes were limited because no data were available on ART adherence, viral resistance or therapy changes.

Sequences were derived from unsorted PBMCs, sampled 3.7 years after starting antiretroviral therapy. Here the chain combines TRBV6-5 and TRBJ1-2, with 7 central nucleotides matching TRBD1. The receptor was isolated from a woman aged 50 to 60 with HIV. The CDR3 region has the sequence CASSAYGTDYGYTF. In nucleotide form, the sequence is TGTGCCAGCAGTGCCTACGGGACAGACTATGGCTACACCTTC.